The 5 T cell receptor beta chains in this list originate from one sample, sequenced in a study of blood T cells in healthy people across ages. With a J-beta primer mix and a sample-barcoded 5' primer, a second PCR ran about 6 to 11 cycles. TCRdb independently ran MiXCR on the 5' RACE reads; one entry per CDR3 protein. The sample carries 1.5 million to 2 million distinct CDR3 sequences, about 28% recorded once. The specimen sequenced was blood. These receptors all come from a woman aged 25-40 years in good health.

V usage is TRBV6-5 and J usage is TRBJ1-6; no clear D. Per the germline V gene, CDR1 is MNHEY and CDR2 is SVGAGI. The CDR3 is made up of 13 amino acids. The V end was cut by 0 bases, the J end by 10 bases, with 7 bases between. DNA of the CDR3: TGTGCCAGCAGTTACTCGGCGGTATCACCCCTCCACTTT. Encoded protein: CASSYSAVSPLHF.

This chain joins TRBV30 and TRBJ2-6, with TRBD1 identical over 7 bases. The V segment lost 2 bases and the J segment 0 bases; nucleotides outside the gene matches: 4. CDR1 is GTSNPN, CDR2 SVGIG, per germline (reference sequence). The CDR3 totals 16 residues. The CDR3 DNA reads as TGTGCCTGGAGTCGGGACAGACGCTCTGGGGCCAACGTCCTGACTTTC. Translating gives CAWSRDRRSGANVLTF.

J is TRBJ2-5 and V is TRBV20-1; 11 nucleotides align to TRBD1. In germline, CDR1 is DFQATT, CDR2 SNEGSKA (reference sequence). V gave up 6 bases and J gave up 4 bases; unmatched junction bases: 7. The length of the CDR3 is 14 residues. DNA for the CDR3: TGCAGTGCGCCCGGGACAGGGGGTTCAGAGACCCAGTACTTC. Translation gives CSAPGTGGSETQYF.

This clonotype was observed many times. V gene TRBV20-1 combines with J gene TRBJ2-1; 7 nucleotides agree with TRBD2. Trimming at V came to 5 bases and at J to 4 bases, leaving 11 bases not matched to a gene. The CDR3 covers 15 residues. Germline loops: CDR1 DFQATT, CDR2 SNEGSKA (reference sequence). The DNA of the CDR3 is TGCAGTGCTGTCCCAACTAGCGCCTCATACAATGAGCAGTTCTTC. It yields the protein CSAVPTSASYNEQFF.

As regards this clonotype: Since a much larger clone is just one base distant, this may be a read error. The J gene is TRBJ2-1, the V gene TRBV7-6, with D perhaps matching TRBD2 (5 bases). The CDR3 is 17 amino acids. The V end was cut by 8 bases, the J end by 1 base, with 21 bases between. Germline-derived CDR1 and CDR2 are SGHVS and FNYEAQ. The CDR3 loop is CASGKRLDSGSYNEQFF. CDR3 DNA sequence: TGTGCCAGCGGCAAACGGTTAGATTCGGGGTCCTACAATGAGCAGTTCTTC.